A selection of T cell receptor beta chains follows, all from one sample in a study of control samples from healthy donors and cancer patients. This table comes from immunoSEQ multiplex PCR, and its TCRdb copy is limited to in-frame clones, with some not included. The sample has about 98,000 clones, roughly four fifths seen once. The sequenced material came from blood. The origin of the receptors is a man in his 60s in good health. Both conserved end residues are trimmed from each CDR3.

len	v_gene	CDR3aa
13	TRBV6-6	ATGIGQGGNQPQH
15	TRBV9	ASSVGTSGSRPYEQY
12	TRBV7-9	ASSLVGGLETQY
11	TRBV12-3/TRBV12-4	ASSFSSGDTIY
13	TRBV5-1	ASSLRTGSSDTQY
14	TRBV30	AWPWTSFLGTDTQY
12	TRBV25-1	ASIGGPTGNTIY
12	TRBV5-1	ASSPGQGTKTQY
13	TRBV6-5	ASSAHRGRADTQY
11	TRBV5-1	ASRGFHEETQY
11	TRBV19	ASRPTETGELF
11	TRBV7-2	ASSSNFRETQY
11	TRBV5-1	ASSLGRNYEQY
13	TRBV18	ASSPQHSFDSPLH
14	TRBV30	AWKARSWGFGNTIY
11	TRBV10-3	ASKQGPTAEAF
15	TRBV3-1/TRBV3-2	ASSQEGAGMGDYGYT
13	TRBV19	ASSIGREGYNEQF
11	TRBV6-1	ASSEGERDEQY
13	TRBV3-1/TRBV3-2	ASSLLQGLGQPQH
12	TRBV30	AWSEGQMNTEAF
12	TRBV2	ASSWSGMNEKLF
14	TRBV5-5	ASIADVGAGGTEAF
16	TRBV28	ASSSPLRNRGQDQPQH
11	TRBV12-3/TRBV12-4	ASSFGGNQPQH
12	TRBV19	ASSISDTNYEQY
12	TRBV3-1/TRBV3-2	ASSLSSNTGELF
12	TRBV5-6	ASSLWWAGTEAF
14	TRBV5-6	ASSYGLAGVLDTQY
9	TRBV10-3	AISGGNEQY
12	TRBV14	ASQLAGAGHEQF
10	TRBV3-1/TRBV3-2	ASSQVGNTIY
13	TRBV6-5	ASSPGFRLRLEQY
14	TRBV27	ASRPDPGDRNQPQH
14	TRBV5-1	ASSLTGSGAYNEQF
12	TRBV28	ASSQGGRDYEQY
12	TRBV3-1/TRBV3-2	ASSQAAQFSEQY
12	TRBV7-9	ASRFGQGGYGYT
13	TRBV13	ASSSRQSTYNEQF
13	TRBV4-1	ASSQGQGGLETQY
13	TRBV27	ASSLEGLHNQPQH
13	TRBV28	ASRSPGTGSQPQH
13	TRBV7-9	ASSQLAGEGNEQF
14	TRBV7-8	ASRTPTGLAYNEQF
13	TRBV7-8	ASSSAGTANTEAF
10	TRBV30	AWQASYNEQF
13	TRBV19	ASSLPGQGANEQY
13	TRBV6-4	ASSASGGATDTQY
13	TRBV29-1	SVSGQERGRDTQY
13	TRBV30	AWSVRQGASDTQY
10	TRBV9	ASSVDGYEQY
12	TRBV4-1	ASSLGQINQPQH
11	TRBV2	ASRGLLGETQY
13	TRBV7-8	ASSPPRGSYNEQF